Below, 11 T cell receptor beta chains from the same sample are listed, as sequenced in a study of blood T cell repertoires in COVID-19. The assay was immunoSEQ multiplex PCR, and TCRdb's table has in-frame clones only and misses some. In the table there are 100,000 to 150,000 clones, around nine tenths of which are singletons. The sequenced sample was peripheral blood. These TCRs come from a woman of 80 years or more with acute or convalescent COVID-19.

This clone was recorded only once. The V gene is TRBV7-3, the J gene TRBJ2-2, with TRBD1 matching 8 bases. CDR3 size: 17 residues. The germline gives CDR1 SGHTA, CDR2 FQGTGA. The V and J ends lost 1 base and 3 bases, in that order; junction bases with no gene match: 7. The CDR3 DNA follows: TGTGCCAGCAGCTTAAACCCGACAGGGGCCTACACCGGGGAGCTGTTTTTT. Translated, it gives CASSLNPTGAYTGELFF. Full variable domain (remainder filled in from reference TRBV7-3 and TRBJ2-2): GAGVSQTPSNKVTEKGKYVELRCDPISGHTALYWYRQSLGQGPEFLIYFQGTGAADDSGLPNDRFFAVRPEGSVSTLKIQRTERGDSAVYLCASSLNPTGAYTGELFFGEGSRLTVL.

The chain combines TRBV5-1 with TRBJ1-1, with unresolved D. Germline assignment: CDR1 SGHRS and CDR2 YFSETQ. CDR3 length: 14 residues. V lost 1 base and J 0 bases, leaving 7 bases between the germline ends. DNA of the CDR3: TGCGCCAGCAGCTTGAACCCTATGAACACTGAAGCTTTCTTT. This gives the protein CASSLNPMNTEAFF.

The chain has TRBV24-1 and TRBJ1-4; D call uncertain. The germline V gene encodes CDR1 KGHDR and CDR2 SFDVKD. V was cut by 5 bases and J by 9 bases, with 12 bases left in between. The CDR3 extends over 13 amino acids. The DNA of the CDR3 is TGTGCCACCAGTGGGGAGGGCAGGAAAAAACTGTTTTTT. It is translated as CATSGEGRKKLFF.

This rearrangement joins TRBV9 to TRBJ1-6; no definite D call. V lost 1 base to trimming and J lost 2 bases, with 19 bases between them. Germline values: CDR1 SGDLS, CDR2 YYNGEE. CDR3 size: 19 residues. CDR3 sequence (DNA): TGTGCCAGCAGCGTAACCCCCTCGGGAGCTCAGACCTATAATTCACCCCTCCACTTT. It encodes CASSVTPSGAQTYNSPLHF.

V gene TRBV28 combines with J gene TRBJ1-2, with a weak D call TRBD1 (6 bases). The CDR3 contains 12 residues. Germline V gene sequence: CDR1 MDHEN, CDR2 SYDVKM. Trimming pared 6 bases from V and 7 bases from J, leaving 12 bases between. The CDR3 DNA follows: TGTGCCAGCAGCTACAGGGTTTCTGGCTACACCTTC. Translated, it gives CASSYRVSGYTF.

This sequence joins TRBV3-1 (or the pseudogene TRBV3-2) and TRBJ1-2, with a tentative D call TRBD1 (6 bases). This CDR3 is built from 14 residues. Germline V CDR1 and CDR2: LGHDT, YNNKEL (reference sequence). Between the trimmed V and J ends, which lost 1 base and 6 bases, there was a span of 12 bases. CDR3 coding DNA: TGTGCCAGCAGCCAAGTAACAGGGAGAAATGGCTACACCTTC. Protein product: CASSQVTGRNGYTF.

V gene TRBV7-2 combines with J gene TRBJ2-7, with TRBD2 matching over 9 bases. This CDR3 comprises 15 residues. Trimming at V came to 0 bases and at J to 0 bases, leaving 0 bases not matched to a gene. The germline V gene has CDR1 SGHTA and CDR2 FQGNSA. The CDR3 sequence: CASSLASGSSYEQYF. The CDR3 DNA is TGTGCCAGCAGCTTAGCTAGCGGGAGCTCCTACGAGCAGTACTTC.

The chain joins TRBV20-1 to TRBJ2-1, with D maybe TRBD2 (5 bases). CDR1 is DFQATT and CDR2 is SNEGSKA in the germline V gene (reference sequence). This CDR3 comprises 11 residues. Trimming removed 8 bases from V and 12 bases from J, with 17 bases in between. The CDR3 protein is CSPHEPEGQFF. CDR3 coding DNA: TGCAGTCCTCACGAGCCAGAGGGGCAGTTCTTC.

The rearrangement joins TRBV6-1 to TRBJ1-5; TRBD1 matches 7 bases. Unmatched junction bases numbered 6, after V lost 2 bases and J lost 11 bases. CDR1 is MNHNS and CDR2 is SASEGT in the germline V gene. This CDR3 has 13 amino acids. CDR3 bases: TGTGCCAGCAGTGAACAGGGGGTGCGGTCCCAGCATTTT. It yields the protein CASSEQGVRSQHF.

The chain has TRBV20-1 and TRBJ2-7; TRBD2 aligns across 10 bases. Looked up from germline, CDR1 is DFQATT and CDR2 is SNEGSKA (reference sequence). V shed 3 bases, J shed 3 bases, and the junction held 5 bases outside the gene matches. The CDR3 runs 14 residues. The CDR3 DNA reads TGCAGTGCTAGTCTACTAGCGGGATTCTACGAGCAGTACTTC. Translated, it gives CSASLLAGFYEQYF.

This chain uses TRBV5-1 with TRBJ2-1; TRBD2 is a possible D gene (5 bases). The V gene's germline CDR1 is SGHRS and CDR2 YFSETQ. This CDR3 spans 16 amino acids. Between the trimmed V and J ends, which lost 1 base and 0 bases, there was a span of 11 bases. CDR3 region: CASSLTPEGSYNEQFF. The CDR3 nucleotides are TGCGCCAGCAGCTTGACACCCGAGGGCTCCTACAATGAGCAGTTCTTC.